This T cell receptor beta chain was captured by sequencing in a study of blood T cell repertoires in COVID-19. Using immunoSEQ multiplex PCR, the repertoire was profiled, and TCRdb retains in-frame clones only, with some absent. The sample contains about 140,000 clones, almost 80% of which appear only once. Sequencing was performed on PBMCs or T cells enriched from blood (not recorded which). The sequence came from a woman between 50 and 59 years old who had recovered from COVID-19.

For the CDR3, the DNA is TGTGCCAGCAGGACGACAGTGAACACTGAAGCTTTCTTT. Protein product: CASRTTVNTEAFF. V and J are TRBV6-5 and TRBJ1-1; possible D gene TRBD1, 5 bases. Germline-derived CDR1 and CDR2 are MNHEY and SVGAGI. V lost 6 bases to trimming and J lost 0 bases, with 8 bases between them. The CDR3 is 13 amino acids.